These 14 T cell receptor beta chains originate from one sample sequenced in a study of cytomegalovirus exposure and HLA in healthy donors. With 60 Vbeta and 13 Jbeta primers, the PCR was carried out. This table comes from immunoSEQ multiplex PCR, and its TCRdb copy is limited to in-frame clones, with some not included. This table has around 75,000 clones, about 75% appearing once. The sample comprised PBMCs. Receptor source: a man aged 18 to 29 in good health and CMV-seronegative.

The chain links TRBV7-8 to TRBJ1-6; the D gene is possibly TRBD1 (5 bases). Per the germline V gene, CDR1 is SGHVS and CDR2 is FQNEAQ. CDR3 length equals 20 residues. The V end lost 1 base, the J end lost 0 bases, and 19 bases lay between the germline ends. The CDR3, as DNA: TGTGCCAGCAGCTTAGTTACGCAGGGAGGATTGAGCTCCTATAATTCACCCCTCCACTTT. Its translation is CASSLVTQGGLSSYNSPLHF.

This sequence joins TRBV9 and TRBJ2-1; no clear D gene. The CDR3 is made up of 14 amino acids. CDR1 is SGDLS, CDR2 YYNGEE, per germline. V was trimmed by 0 bases and J by 8 bases, leaving 12 bases between them. CDR3 sequence reads: CASSVVGSLDEQFF. The DNA for the CDR3 is TGTGCCAGCAGCGTAGTAGGCAGCCTAGATGAGCAGTTCTTC.

The chain couples TRBV6-6 to TRBJ2-1, with TRBD2 matching 7 bases. V shed 7 bases, J shed 7 bases, and the junction held 10 bases outside the gene matches. This CDR3 contains 14 residues. Germline assignment: CDR1 MNHNY and CDR2 SVGAGI (reference sequence). The DNA of the CDR3 is TGTGCCAGCAATCTAAGGACTAGTAGGAATGAGCAGTTCTTC. Protein sequence: CASNLRTSRNEQFF.

The J gene is TRBJ2-5, the V gene TRBV9; TRBD2 is a possible D gene (7 bases). The germline CDR1 and CDR2 sequences are SGDLS and YYNGEE. V dropped 1 base and J dropped 5 bases, with 12 bases sitting between them. This CDR3 is 14 amino acids long. The CDR3 region is CASSVRGGGETQYF. CDR3 nucleotide sequence: TGTGCCAGCAGCGTACGAGGGGGAGGGGAGACCCAGTACTTC.

The CDR3 loop is CASSLYKNTEAFF. The CDR3 nucleotides are TGTGCCAGCAGTTTATACAAGAACACTGAAGCTTTCTTT. The chain couples TRBV28 to TRBJ1-1, with D hard to call. Trimming removed 1 base from V and 1 base from J, with 4 bases in between. Germline CDR1 reads MDHEN; CDR2 reads SYDVKM. The CDR3 is 13 amino acids.

The chain couples TRBV4-1 to TRBJ1-6, with 9 nucleotides matching TRBD1. The CDR3 has 16 residues. After removal of 3 bases from V and 7 bases from J, the junction contained 7 bases not matched to a gene. In germline, CDR1 is MGHRA, CDR2 YSYEKL. The CDR3 here is CASSHPGGQGNSPLHF. The DNA of the CDR3 is TGCGCCAGCAGCCACCCCGGGGGACAGGGAAATTCACCCCTCCACTTT.

The rearrangement uses TRBV19 and TRBJ2-7, with 13 bases matching TRBD2. The germline gives CDR1 LNHDA, CDR2 SQIVND (reference sequence). Losses at the gene ends were 3 bases for V and 0 bases for J; bases not matched to a gene: 11. The length of the CDR3 is 19 residues. As DNA, the CDR3 is TGTGCCAGTAGTATTTGGCGACTAGCGGGGGGCCCGAGCTCCTACGAGCAGTACGTC. This translates into CASSIWRLAGGPSSYEQYV.

V and J are TRBV10-3 and TRBJ1-5; 7 nucleotides align to TRBD1. The CDR3 has 15 residues. Trimming took 8 bases from V and 0 from J; bases not matched to a gene: 7. Per the germline V gene, CDR1 is ENHRY and CDR2 is SYGVKD. The CDR3 protein is CAIGGGQDSNQPQHF. The CDR3 DNA is TGTGCCATCGGGGGAGGACAGGATAGCAATCAGCCCCAGCATTTT.

V is TRBV27 and J is TRBJ2-7, with 8 bases fitting TRBD1. The junction had 6 bases not matched to a gene; V was cut back by 4 bases and J by 1 base. CDR1 MNHEY and CDR2 SMNVEV come from the germline V gene (reference sequence). The CDR3 runs 15 residues. Here the CDR3 DNA reads TGTGCCAGCAGTTCCCGGGACAGGCTTTCCTACGAGCAGTACTTC. It translates to CASSSRDRLSYEQYF.

This chain joins TRBV7-2 and TRBJ1-5; tentatively, D is TRBD1 (5 bases). This CDR3 spans 16 amino acids. V was shortened by 2 bases and J by 3 bases, with 14 bases between the two germline ends. The germline V gene encodes CDR1 SGHTA and CDR2 FQGNSA. CDR3 residues: CASSLRGGSPNQPQHF. The CDR3, as DNA: TGTGCCAGCAGCTTAAGGGGTGGAAGTCCCAATCAGCCCCAGCATTTT.

The rearrangement joins TRBV7-8 to TRBJ2-1, with TRBD2 matching over 13 bases. Germline assignment: CDR1 SGHVS and CDR2 FQNEAQ. The ends lost 1 base at V and 6 bases at J; junction bases unmatched: 3. The CDR3 loop spans 16 amino acids. The CDR3 DNA is TGTGCCAGCAGCTTAGTACTAGCGGGGGGGCCCAATGAGCAGTTCTTC. Translated: CASSLVLAGGPNEQFF. The complete variable domain, with remaining parts taken from reference TRBV7-8 and TRBJ2-1, reads GAGVSQSPRYKVAKRGQDVALRCDPISGHVSLFWYQQALGQGPEFLTYFQNEAQLDKSGLPSDRFFAERPEGSVSTLKIQRTQQEDSAVYLCASSLVLAGGPNEQFFGPGTRLTVL.

The rearrangement uses TRBV7-2 and TRBJ2-7; D gene uncertain. The CDR3 length is 12 residues. Trimming took 4 bases from V and 0 from J, leaving 4 bases between them. The germline gives CDR1 SGHTA, CDR2 FQGNSA. CDR3 residues: CASSYSSYEQYF. The CDR3 DNA reads as TGTGCCAGCAGCTATAGCTCCTACGAGCAGTACTTC. Drawing the rest from reference TRBV7-2 and TRBJ2-7, the complete variable domain is GAGVSQSPSNKVTEKGKDVELRCDPISGHTALYWYRQSLGQGLEFLIYFQGNSAPDKSGLPSDRFSAERTGGSVSTLTIQRTQQEDSAVYLCASSYSSYEQYFGPGTRLTVT.

This clone was recorded only once. This chain connects TRBV27 to TRBJ1-2; weak D call: TRBD1 (6 bases). Trimming took 3 bases from V and 4 from J, leaving 15 bases between them. Germline V gene sequence: CDR1 MNHEY, CDR2 SMNVEV (reference sequence). This CDR3 has 15 residues. CDR3 amino acids: CASSFGGGRGYGYTF. The CDR3 DNA sequence: TGTGCCAGCAGTTTTGGCGGGGGGCGCGGCTATGGCTACACCTTC.

This sequence joins TRBV21-1 and TRBJ2-3; the DNA was not compared with TRBD1, the D call given in the table. TRBV21-1 is an annotated pseudogene. The CDR3 runs to 12 residues. The CDR3 nucleotides read TGTGCCATTAACAGGACCACAGATACGCAGTATTTT. The encoded protein is CAINRTTDTQYF.